This TCR beta chain was found in a study of beta chain features in type 1 diabetes. Findings and caveats of the study: For Type 1 diabetes patients, all four CD4+ subsets carried TCRB CDR3s that were moderately but significantly shorter. Insertions at VDJ junctions were less frequent in type 1 diabetes patients. These patients also deleted more nucleotides at the same junctions. Highly expressing activated T cells could be over-counted with a cDNA template.

V shed 1 base and J shed 3 bases, with 12 bases lying between them. This CDR3 has 15 residues. Germline V gene lookup returns CDR1 LNHDA and CDR2 SQIVND (reference sequence). This clone has only a few counts. The target antigen is unknown. The entirety of the isolated RNA underwent reverse transcription, so expressed TCRB transcripts were sequenced. Clones were sequenced by immunoSEQ multiplex PCR, and TCRdb holds only the in-frame ones, with some missing. Of hundreds of thousands of clones listed, over 11% are singletons. In total, each donor contributed a single heparinised blood draw that averaged approximately 120 mL. Purity above 98% was achieved in all sorted populations.

This rearrangement joins TRBV19 to TRBJ1-2; tentatively, D is TRBD1 (5 bases). Sequencing was done on a sample of naive CD4+ T cells from blood. The TCR originated in a man younger than 35 with type 1 diabetes. The CDR3 DNA sequence: TGTGCCAGTAGTATAGGTTCCAGGGCCCACTATGGCTACACCTTC. It specifies CASSIGSRAHYGYTF.